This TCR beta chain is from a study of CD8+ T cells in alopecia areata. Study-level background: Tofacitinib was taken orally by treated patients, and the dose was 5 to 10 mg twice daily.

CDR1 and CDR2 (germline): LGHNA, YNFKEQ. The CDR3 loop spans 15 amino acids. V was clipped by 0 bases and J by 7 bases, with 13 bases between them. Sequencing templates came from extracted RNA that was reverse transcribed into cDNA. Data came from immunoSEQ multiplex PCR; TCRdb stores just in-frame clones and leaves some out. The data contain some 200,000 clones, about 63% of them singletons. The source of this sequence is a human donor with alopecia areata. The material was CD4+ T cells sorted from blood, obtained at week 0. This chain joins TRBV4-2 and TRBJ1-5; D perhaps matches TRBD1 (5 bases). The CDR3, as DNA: TGTGCCAGCAGCCAAGATTGGCAGGGAGGGCAGCCCCAGCATTTT. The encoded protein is CASSQDWQGGQPQHF.